This T cell receptor beta chain originates from a study of CD8+ T cells in alopecia areata. General study points: More clonal than normal scalp was lesional scalp, particularly alopecia totalis/universalis.

RNA was isolated and reverse transcribed to cDNA, the sequencing template. Only in-frame clones appear in the TCRdb table, and some are missing; sequencing was by immunoSEQ multiplex PCR. The sample includes approximately 99,000 clones, 55% to 75% seen only once; the top ten take 20%. CDR1 LNHDA and CDR2 SQIVND come from the germline V gene (reference sequence). V was shortened by 1 base and J by 12 bases, with 16 bases between the two germline ends. The CDR3 extends over 14 amino acids. The sorting of PBMCs gave CD4+ and CD8+ T cells. This clone was detected only a few times. Its target is unknown. This sequence was found in a human donor in good health. The chain couples TRBV19 to TRBJ2-1; possible D gene TRBD2, 5 bases. The material sequenced was CD8+ T cells sorted from blood. The CDR3 DNA follows: TGTGCCAGTAGTATAGTAGGTTCGGGGTCGGGGCAGTTCTTC. It encodes CASSIVGSGSGQFF.